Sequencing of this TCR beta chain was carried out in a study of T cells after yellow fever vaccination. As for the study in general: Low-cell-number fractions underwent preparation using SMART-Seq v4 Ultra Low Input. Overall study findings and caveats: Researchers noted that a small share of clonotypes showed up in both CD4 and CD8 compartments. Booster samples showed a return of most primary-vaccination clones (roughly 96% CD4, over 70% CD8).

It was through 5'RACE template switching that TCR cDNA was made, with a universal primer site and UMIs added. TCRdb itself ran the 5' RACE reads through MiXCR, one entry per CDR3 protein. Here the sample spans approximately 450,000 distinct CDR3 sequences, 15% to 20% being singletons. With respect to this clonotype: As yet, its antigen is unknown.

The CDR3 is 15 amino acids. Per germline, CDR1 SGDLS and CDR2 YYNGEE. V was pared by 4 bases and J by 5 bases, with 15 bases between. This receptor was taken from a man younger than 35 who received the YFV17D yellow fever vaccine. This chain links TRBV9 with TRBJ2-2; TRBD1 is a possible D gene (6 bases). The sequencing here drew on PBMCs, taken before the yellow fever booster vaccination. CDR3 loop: CASSNNPTGTGELFF. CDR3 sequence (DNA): TGTGCCAGCAGCAATAATCCAACAGGGACCGGGGAGCTGTTTTTT.